The rows below give T cell receptor beta chains drawn from one sample of a study of blood T cell repertoires in COVID-19. The table came from immunoSEQ multiplex PCR; TCRdb's copy has only in-frame clones and leaves some out. Of around 170,000 clones listed, nearly 80% are singletons. The sample consisted of peripheral blood. The receptors were sampled from a woman older than 75 with acute or convalescent COVID-19. The CDR3 runs from the conserved cysteine through the conserved F or W. The order of the fields is J gene, D gene, clone size, V gene, CDR3 protein, CDR3 DNA. The D gene is left open where the match is weak. For some rows the clone size is stated as once, few or many, or as a class when expanded; others skip it.

J gene: TRBJ2-7
D gene: NA
clone size: NA
V gene: TRBV12-3/TRBV12-4
CDR3 protein: CASSRDYEQYF
CDR3 DNA: TGTGCCAGCAGCCGGGACTACGAGCAGTACTTC

J gene: TRBJ1-6
D gene: NA
clone size: NA
V gene: TRBV18
CDR3 protein: CASSGGRGSPLHF
CDR3 DNA: TGTGCCAGCTCAGGCGGCCGGGGTTCACCCCTCCACTTT

J gene: TRBJ1-5
D gene: TRBD1
clone size: NA
V gene: TRBV19
CDR3 protein: CAAGQGRSNQPQHF
CDR3 DNA: TGTGCCGCGGGACAGGGGCGGAGCAATCAGCCCCAGCATTTT

J gene: TRBJ2-5
D gene: NA
clone size: NA
V gene: TRBV10-1
CDR3 protein: CASSESAGAAQETQYF
CDR3 DNA: TGCGCCAGCAGTGAGTCCGCAGGGGCTGCTCAAGAGACCCAGTACTTC

J gene: TRBJ1-1
D gene: TRBD1
clone size: NA
V gene: TRBV24-1
CDR3 protein: CATSVLDRGHVNTEAFF
CDR3 DNA: TGTGCCACCAGTGTCTTGGACAGGGGGCACGTGAACACTGAAGCTTTCTTT

J gene: TRBJ1-2
D gene: TRBD1
clone size: NA
V gene: TRBV6-5
CDR3 protein: CASSNRGTGDGYTF
CDR3 DNA: TGTGCCAGCAGCAACCGGGGGACAGGGGACGGCTACACCTTC

J gene: TRBJ1-1
D gene: TRBD1
clone size: NA
V gene: TRBV28
CDR3 protein: CASSLRGRQGEAFF
CDR3 DNA: TGTGCCAGCAGTTTAAGGGGACGACAGGGTGAAGCTTTCTTT

J gene: TRBJ2-1
D gene: TRBD2
clone size: NA
V gene: TRBV20-1
CDR3 protein: CSASPGLAGNEQFF
CDR3 DNA: TGCAGTGCGAGTCCGGGACTAGCTGGCAATGAGCAGTTCTTC

J gene: TRBJ1-1
D gene: NA
clone size: NA
V gene: TRBV7-6
CDR3 protein: CASSLQEINTEAFF
CDR3 DNA: TGTGCCAGCAGCTTACAGGAAATAAACACTGAAGCTTTCTTT

J gene: TRBJ2-3
D gene: TRBD1
clone size: NA
V gene: TRBV5-1
CDR3 protein: CASSPGTDTDTQYF
CDR3 DNA: TGCGCCAGCAGCCCGGGGACAGACACAGATACGCAGTATTTT

J gene: TRBJ2-7
D gene: NA
clone size: NA
V gene: TRBV27
CDR3 protein: CASSVNRARGQYF
CDR3 DNA: TGTGCCAGCAGTGTTAACAGGGCCCGCGGGCAGTACTTC

J gene: TRBJ1-1
D gene: TRBD1
clone size: NA
V gene: TRBV5-1
CDR3 protein: CASSFAPGGTGGVTEAFF
CDR3 DNA: TGCGCCAGCAGCTTTGCCCCGGGGGGGACAGGGGGCGTTACTGAAGCTTTCTTT

J gene: TRBJ1-1
D gene: NA
clone size: NA
V gene: TRBV6-4
CDR3 protein: CASRERMNTEAFF
CDR3 DNA: TGTGCCAGCAGAGAGAGAATGAACACTGAAGCTTTCTTT

J gene: TRBJ1-3
D gene: TRBD1
clone size: NA
V gene: TRBV18
CDR3 protein: CASSPRQGAHGNTIYF
CDR3 DNA: TGTGCCAGCTCACCTCGACAGGGGGCGCATGGAAACACCATATATTTT

J gene: TRBJ2-3
D gene: TRBD1
clone size: NA
V gene: TRBV7-9
CDR3 protein: CASSSTGVSDTQYF
CDR3 DNA: TGTGCCAGCAGCTCGACAGGGGTATCGGATACGCAGTATTTT

J gene: TRBJ1-6
D gene: NA
clone size: NA
V gene: TRBV19
CDR3 protein: CASTDRFGPPLHF
CDR3 DNA: TGTGCCAGTACCGATAGGTTTGGGCCTCCTCTCCACTTT

J gene: TRBJ1-3
D gene: NA
clone size: NA
V gene: TRBV5-4
CDR3 protein: CASVSGNTIYF
CDR3 DNA: TGTGCCAGCGTTAGTGGAAACACCATATATTTT

J gene: TRBJ2-7
D gene: TRBD1
clone size: NA
V gene: TRBV6-8
CDR3 protein: CATTPRDSQTYEQYF
CDR3 DNA: TGTGCCACAACCCCCCGGGACAGTCAGACCTACGAGCAGTACTTC

J gene: TRBJ2-7
D gene: NA
clone size: many
V gene: TRBV19
CDR3 protein: CASSIEEGVAYEQYF
CDR3 DNA: TGTGCCAGTAGTATAGAGGAGGGAGTCGCGTACGAGCAGTACTTC

J gene: TRBJ1-1
D gene: NA
clone size: NA
V gene: TRBV4-2
CDR3 protein: CASSQNTGPLSDTEAFF
CDR3 DNA: TGTGCCAGCAGCCAAAACACAGGGCCTCTGAGCGACACTGAAGCTTTCTTT

J gene: TRBJ2-1
D gene: TRBD2
clone size: NA
V gene: TRBV7-9
CDR3 protein: CASIPVGLESYNEQFF
CDR3 DNA: TGTGCCAGCATACCGGTGGGACTAGAGTCCTACAATGAGCAGTTCTTC

J gene: TRBJ1-3
D gene: NA
clone size: NA
V gene: TRBV9
CDR3 protein: CASSVEPVSSGNTIYF
CDR3 DNA: TGTGCCAGCAGCGTAGAGCCGGTGAGCTCTGGAAACACCATATATTTT

J gene: TRBJ1-2
D gene: TRBD1
clone size: few
V gene: TRBV5-4
CDR3 protein: CASSSGQGDYGYTF
CDR3 DNA: TGTGCCAGCAGTTCGGGACAGGGCGACTATGGCTACACCTTC

J gene: TRBJ1-2
D gene: NA
clone size: NA
V gene: TRBV5-1
CDR3 protein: CASSLEGGYGYTF
CDR3 DNA: TGCGCCAGCAGCTTGGAAGGGGGCTATGGCTACACCTTC

J gene: TRBJ1-5
D gene: NA
clone size: NA
V gene: TRBV19
CDR3 protein: CASRSGRIPNQPQHF
CDR3 DNA: TGTGCCAGTAGATCCGGGAGGATACCCAATCAGCCCCAGCATTTT

J gene: TRBJ1-1
D gene: NA
clone size: NA
V gene: TRBV19
CDR3 protein: CACRGSTEAFF
CDR3 DNA: TGTGCCTGTCGTGGCTCCACTGAAGCTTTCTTT

J gene: TRBJ1-3
D gene: TRBD1
clone size: NA
V gene: TRBV5-1
CDR3 protein: CASSEGTVGNTIYF
CDR3 DNA: TGCGCCAGCAGCGAGGGGACAGTTGGAAACACCATATATTTT

J gene: TRBJ2-1
D gene: TRBD2
clone size: few
V gene: TRBV6-5
CDR3 protein: CASSSRVLAGGNEQFF
CDR3 DNA: TGTGCCAGCAGTTCCCGCGTATTAGCGGGAGGGAATGAGCAGTTCTTC

J gene: TRBJ1-4
D gene: TRBD1
clone size: NA
V gene: TRBV3-1/TRBV3-2
CDR3 protein: CASSQDRGTGVSEKLFF
CDR3 DNA: TGTGCCAGCAGCCAAGATCGAGGGACAGGGGTATCTGAAAAACTGTTTTTT

J gene: TRBJ2-1
D gene: TRBD2
clone size: NA
V gene: TRBV9
CDR3 protein: CASSPSSGTYNEQFF
CDR3 DNA: TGTGCCAGCAGCCCTTCTAGCGGCACCTACAATGAGCAGTTCTTC

J gene: TRBJ1-3
D gene: NA
clone size: once
V gene: TRBV7-8
CDR3 protein: CASSPGDNTIYF
CDR3 DNA: TGTGCCAGCAGCCCAGGGGACAACACCATATATTTT